The 21 T cell receptor beta chains below come from one sample, sequenced in a study of TIL therapy for anti-PD-1-resistant metastatic lung cancer. The time point here: pre-treatment sample, taken before nivolumab and TIL therapy. Sequencing used immunoSEQ v3. Libraries were prepared by immunoSEQ multiplex PCR; TCRdb keeps only in-frame clonotypes and omits some of them. Among 45,000 to 60,000 clones, around 79% were seen once, and the ten largest hold 4% to 6%. This specimen consisted of blood, obtained at baseline. These TCRs come from a woman aged 25-80 years with non-small cell lung cancer.

This clone showed up just once. The chain combines TRBV11-2 with TRBJ2-7; TRBD2 aligns across 8 bases. The CDR3 length is 14 residues. V was clipped by 5 bases and J by 3 bases; unmatched bases: 6. Germline assignment: CDR1 SGHAT and CDR2 FQNNGV. The CDR3 bases are TGTGCCAGCAGCCCCGTAAGCGGGAGCTACGAGCAGTACTTC. This codes for CASSPVSGSYEQYF.

This chain uses TRBV4-1 with TRBJ1-1, with D uncertain. V lost 0 bases to trimming and J lost 5 bases, with 10 bases between them. The CDR3 totals 14 residues. Germline values: CDR1 MGHRA, CDR2 YSYEKL. CDR3: CASSQDRERTEAFF. The CDR3 DNA reads as TGCGCCAGCAGCCAAGATCGTGAGAGGACTGAAGCTTTCTTT.

V usage is TRBV5-5 and J usage is TRBJ1-5; 10 positions match TRBD1. CDR1 and CDR2 (germline): SGHKS, YYEKEE (reference sequence). CDR3 length: 17 amino acids. With 4 bases clipped from V and 5 bases from J, the junction kept 12 bases outside the gene matches. The CDR3 DNA is TGTGCCAGCAGCAACCACCCTGGGACAGGGGAAGATCAGCCCCAGCATTTT. Protein sequence: CASSNHPGTGEDQPQHF.

This chain joins TRBV10-3 and TRBJ2-1; 7 bases fit TRBD1. CDR3 length equals 15 residues. The germline V gene has CDR1 ENHRY and CDR2 SYGVKD. Unmatched junction bases numbered 11, after V lost 7 bases and J lost 5 bases. CDR3 DNA: TGTGCCATCACCCACGGACAGGACCCAAACAATGAGCAGTTCTTC. Protein sequence: CAITHGQDPNNEQFF.

This chain connects TRBV14 to TRBJ2-3; 8 bases fit TRBD1. CDR1 and CDR2 (germline): SGHDN, FVKESK. V shed 4 bases and J 3 bases; nucleotides not matched to a gene: 3. This CDR3 spans 14 amino acids. CDR3 nucleotides: TGTGCCAGCAGCCCAGGGGGCGTAACAGATACGCAGTATTTT. Amino acid sequence: CASSPGGVTDTQYF.

A few counts support this clone. V gene TRBV7-3 combines with J gene TRBJ1-1; D call uncertain. This CDR3 is built from 14 residues. Trimming shortened V by 5 bases and J by 5 bases, and 15 bases separated the two germline ends. Germline CDR1 and CDR2: SGHTA and FQGTGA. In nucleotides, the CDR3 is TGTGCCAGCAGCCCACTCGGTGGGAGTACTGAAGCTTTCTTT. Encoded protein: CASSPLGGSTEAFF.

This clone has a single count. The genes are TRBV5-1 and TRBJ2-1; 9 bases map to TRBD2. V lost 0 bases, J lost 0 bases, and 4 bases stayed unmatched. The V gene's germline CDR1 is SGHRS and CDR2 YFSETQ. The CDR3 covers 17 residues. CDR3 coding DNA: TGCGCCAGCAGCTTGGGACTAGCGGCAAGCTCCTACAATGAGCAGTTCTTC. Translated: CASSLGLAASSYNEQFF. Looking up the rest from reference TRBV5-1 and TRBJ2-1 gives the full variable domain: KAGVTQTPRYLIKTRGQQVTLSCSPISGHRSVSWYQQTPGQGLQFLFEYFSETQRNKGNFPGRFSGRQFSNSRSEMNVSTLELGDSALYLCASSLGLAASSYNEQFFGPGTRLTVL.

The chain recombines TRBV27 with TRBJ1-1, with D perhaps matching TRBD1 (5 bases). This CDR3 comprises 12 residues. Germline values: CDR1 MNHEY, CDR2 SMNVEV (reference sequence). The V and J ends lost 8 bases and 9 bases respectively, with 16 bases between them. The CDR3 reads CASGISGGKAFF. CDR3 sequence (DNA): TGTGCCAGCGGCATATCTGGGGGAAAAGCTTTCTTT.

This chain uses TRBV29-1 with TRBJ1-2; TRBD1 matches at 12 bases. The CDR3 runs 14 residues. Trimming cost V 6 bases and J 6 bases; bases outside gene matches: 8. Germline CDR1 is SQVTM and CDR2 is ANQGSEA. CDR3 DNA: TGCAGCGTCGCCGCCGGGACAGGGGGCGATGGCTACACCTTC. Amino acids: CSVAAGTGGDGYTF.

This clone was counted a few times. This chain joins TRBV18 and TRBJ1-1; D is uncertain. Deletions cut 0 bases from V and 6 bases from J, with 8 bases between. The CDR3 is 13 amino acids. Germline assignment: CDR1 KGHSH and CDR2 LQKENI. CDR3 amino acids: CASSPPVRPEAFF. The CDR3 DNA sequence: TGTGCCAGCTCACCACCGGTCCGGCCTGAAGCTTTCTTT.

A few counts support this clone. The chain uses TRBV19 and TRBJ2-7; perhaps TRBD2 as D (6 bases). Trimming took 3 bases from V and 1 from J, leaving 19 bases between them. CDR3 length: 17 amino acids. Per the germline V gene, CDR1 is LNHDA and CDR2 is SQIVND (reference sequence). CDR3 amino acids: CASSIRQTRTESYEQYF. The CDR3 DNA reads TGTGCCAGTAGTATTCGGCAGACTAGGACGGAATCCTACGAGCAGTACTTC. Based on the CDR3 plus reference TRBV19 and TRBJ2-7, the full variable domain is DGGITQSPKYLFRKEGQNVTLSCEQNLNHDAMYWYRQDPGQGLRLIYYSQIVNDFQKGDIAEGYSVSREKKESFPLTVTSAQKNPTAFYLCASSIRQTRTESYEQYFGPGTRLTVT.

The chain combines TRBV6-5 with TRBJ2-3; D ambiguous. Trimming took 8 bases from V and 6 from J, leaving 9 bases between them. The CDR3 runs 11 residues. Germline V gene data show CDR1 as MNHEY and CDR2 as SVGAGI. CDR3 bases: TGTGCCAGCCTTGCTGGGGATACGCAGTATTTT. Translation: CASLAGDTQYF.

This clone was detected only a few times. V usage is TRBV6-1 and J usage is TRBJ2-5; no firm D call. The CDR3 totals 14 residues. CDR1 is MNHNS, CDR2 SASEGT, per germline. Trimming left V 5 bases short and J 1 base short, with 11 bases between. CDR3 region: CASSHLGGQETQYF. CDR3 coding DNA: TGTGCCAGCAGTCATCTCGGCGGCCAAGAGACCCAGTACTTC.

The genes are TRBV19 and TRBJ1-2, with 8 positions matching TRBD1. V lost 7 bases to trimming and J lost 0 bases; unmatched junction nucleotides: 4. CDR1 and CDR2 (germline): LNHDA, SQIVND (reference sequence). The CDR3 spans 14 residues. CDR3 nucleotides: TGTGCCAGTACTTCGACAGGGGCTAACTATGGCTACACCTTC. Protein: CASTSTGANYGYTF.

The chain is built from TRBV4-3 and TRBJ2-7; D uncertain. CDR1 is LGHNA, CDR2 YSLEER, per germline. V lost 3 bases, J lost 0 bases, and 15 bases lay in between. The CDR3 consists of 16 residues. The CDR3 reads CASSHYHQSYSYEQYF. The CDR3 nucleotides are TGCGCCAGCAGCCACTATCATCAGAGTTACTCCTACGAGCAGTACTTC.

The chain joins TRBV10-3 to TRBJ2-6; possible D gene TRBD1, 6 bases. V dropped 4 bases and J dropped 4 bases, with 17 bases sitting between them. The CDR3 runs to 17 residues. CDR1 is ENHRY, CDR2 SYGVKD, per germline. The CDR3 DNA reads as TGTGCCATCAGTGGATCCGGGCAGGGGTTCGGGGCCAACGTCCTGACTTTC. Protein sequence: CAISGSGQGFGANVLTF.

The chain carries TRBV6-6 and TRBJ2-2; 10 bases align to TRBD2. Looked up from germline, CDR1 is MNHNY and CDR2 is SVGAGI (reference sequence). The CDR3 contains 15 residues. J lost 6 bases, V lost 6 bases, and 7 bases had no gene match. As DNA, the CDR3 is TGTGCCAGCAGGCCCCAGCGGGAGGGATCCGGGGAGCTGTTTTTT. As protein: CASRPQREGSGELFF.

The chain has TRBV5-4 and TRBJ1-1; tentative D call: TRBD1 (6 bases). V lost 4 bases and J lost 4, with 20 bases in between. CDR1 is SGHNT and CDR2 is YYREEE in the germline V gene (reference sequence). This CDR3 has 16 residues. The CDR3 DNA reads TGTGCCAGCAGCGTTCAAGGGGGATCTTGGGGCACTGAAGCTTTCTTT. Encoded protein: CASSVQGGSWGTEAFF.

The J gene is TRBJ2-7, the V gene TRBV2; TRBD2 aligns across 9 bases. The CDR3 has 15 amino acids. Germline lookup yields CDR1 SNHLY and CDR2 FYNNEI. V gave up 5 bases and J gave up 1 base; unmatched junction bases: 6. The CDR3 DNA is TGTGCCAGCAGTTTAGCGGGAGAGTTTTCCTACGAGCAGTACTTC. Amino acids: CASSLAGEFSYEQYF.

The chain couples TRBV5-6 to TRBJ1-5; D ambiguous. The CDR3 totals 14 residues. The V end was cut by 2 bases, the J end by 0 bases, with 6 bases between. Germline V gene data show CDR1 as SGHDT and CDR2 as YYEEEE. The CDR3 DNA sequence: TGTGCCAGCAGCTTCGGTTATAGCAATCAGCCCCAGCATTTT. It specifies CASSFGYSNQPQHF.

The chain uses TRBV5-5 and TRBJ1-1; tentative D call: TRBD1 (6 bases). The CDR3 totals 13 residues. Germline V gene sequence: CDR1 SGHKS, CDR2 YYEKEE (reference sequence). V lost 3 bases, J lost 3 bases, and 9 bases lay in between. Here the CDR3 reads CASSWTVDTEAFF. Written as DNA, the CDR3 is TGTGCCAGCAGCTGGACAGTCGACACTGAAGCTTTCTTT.